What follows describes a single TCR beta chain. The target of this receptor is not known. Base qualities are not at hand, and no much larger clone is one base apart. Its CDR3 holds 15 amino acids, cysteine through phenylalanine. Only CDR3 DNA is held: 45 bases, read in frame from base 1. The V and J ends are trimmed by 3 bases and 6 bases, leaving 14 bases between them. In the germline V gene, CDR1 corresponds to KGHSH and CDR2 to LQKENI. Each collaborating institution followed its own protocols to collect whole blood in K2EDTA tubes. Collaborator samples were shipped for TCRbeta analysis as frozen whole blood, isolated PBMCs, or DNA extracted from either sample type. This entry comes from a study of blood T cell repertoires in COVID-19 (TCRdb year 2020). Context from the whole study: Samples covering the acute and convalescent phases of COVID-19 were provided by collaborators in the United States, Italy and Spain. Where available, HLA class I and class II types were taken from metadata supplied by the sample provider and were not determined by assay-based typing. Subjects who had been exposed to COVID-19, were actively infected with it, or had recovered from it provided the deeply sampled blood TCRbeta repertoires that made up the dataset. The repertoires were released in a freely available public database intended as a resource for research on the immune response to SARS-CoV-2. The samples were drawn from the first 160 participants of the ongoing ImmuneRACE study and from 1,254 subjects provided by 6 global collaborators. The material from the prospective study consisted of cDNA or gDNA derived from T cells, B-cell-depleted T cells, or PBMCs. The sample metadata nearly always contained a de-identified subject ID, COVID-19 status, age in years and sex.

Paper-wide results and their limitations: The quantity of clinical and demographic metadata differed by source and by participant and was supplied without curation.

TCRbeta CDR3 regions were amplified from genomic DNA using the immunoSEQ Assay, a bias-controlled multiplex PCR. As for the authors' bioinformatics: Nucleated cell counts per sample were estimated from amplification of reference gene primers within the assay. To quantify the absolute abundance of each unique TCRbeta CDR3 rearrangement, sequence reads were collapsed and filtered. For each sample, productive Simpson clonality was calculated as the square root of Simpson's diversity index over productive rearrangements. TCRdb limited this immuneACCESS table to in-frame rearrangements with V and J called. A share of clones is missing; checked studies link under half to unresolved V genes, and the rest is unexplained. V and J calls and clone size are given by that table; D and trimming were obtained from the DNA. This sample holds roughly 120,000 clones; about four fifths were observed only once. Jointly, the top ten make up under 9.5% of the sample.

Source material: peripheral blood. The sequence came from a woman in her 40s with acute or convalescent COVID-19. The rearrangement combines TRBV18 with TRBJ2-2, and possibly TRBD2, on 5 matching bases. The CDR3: CASSPLAFFAGELFF. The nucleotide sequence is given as TGTGCCAGCTCACCCCTAGCTTTTTTCGCCGGGGAGCTGTTTTTT.